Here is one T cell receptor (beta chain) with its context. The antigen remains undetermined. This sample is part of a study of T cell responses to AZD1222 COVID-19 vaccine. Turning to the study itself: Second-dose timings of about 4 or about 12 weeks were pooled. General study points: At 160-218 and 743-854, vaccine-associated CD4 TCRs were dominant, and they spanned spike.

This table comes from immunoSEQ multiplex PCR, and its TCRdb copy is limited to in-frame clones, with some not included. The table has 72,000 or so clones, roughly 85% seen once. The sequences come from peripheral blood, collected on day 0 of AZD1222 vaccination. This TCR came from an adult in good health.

In nucleotides, the CDR3 is TGTGCCAGCAGCTGGGGGACAAACTACGAGCAGTACTTC. Its protein product is CASSWGTNYEQYF. This rearrangement joins TRBV5-4 to TRBJ2-7; TRBD1 is a possible D gene (6 bases). This CDR3 contains 13 residues. CDR1 is SGHNT and CDR2 is YYREEE in the germline V gene (reference sequence). Trimming cost V 3 bases and J 3 bases, with 10 bases left between them.